Described below is a single T cell receptor beta chain sequence and its context. One end of the junction does not line up with germline, which may come from a read error. This entry belongs to a study of blood T cell repertoires in COVID-19. Across the study: COVID-19 samples from acute and convalescent phases originated in the United States, Italy and Spain. T cells, B-cell-depleted T cells, or PBMCs supplied cDNA or gDNA.

How the authors handled the data: Amplification from reference gene primers served as the basis for estimated nucleated cell counts. Clones were read by immunoSEQ multiplex PCR, and TCRdb kept only the in-frame ones, dropping some. From that table come the V and J calls and clone size; the DNA was used to work out D and trimming. In the table there are about 53,000 clones, 87% of which are singletons. Germline loops: CDR1 SGHTA, CDR2 FQGNSA. The CDR3 has 15 residues. The TCR comes from a man in his forties or fifties with acute or convalescent COVID-19. The rearrangement joins TRBV7-2 to TRBJ2-3, with a possible D match to TRBD2 (6 bases). The source material was peripheral blood. CDR3 sequence (DNA): TGTGCCAGCAGCTTACGACTAGGGCTAGCAGACACGCAGTATTTT. Translated: CASSLRLGLADTQYF. The complete variable domain, with remaining parts taken from reference TRBV7-2 and TRBJ2-3, reads GAGVSQSPSNKVTEKGKDVELRCDPISGHTALYWYRQSLGQGLEFLIYFQGNSAPDKSGLPSDRFSAERTGGSVSTLTIQRTQQEDSAVYLCASSLRLGLADTQYFGPGTRLTVL.